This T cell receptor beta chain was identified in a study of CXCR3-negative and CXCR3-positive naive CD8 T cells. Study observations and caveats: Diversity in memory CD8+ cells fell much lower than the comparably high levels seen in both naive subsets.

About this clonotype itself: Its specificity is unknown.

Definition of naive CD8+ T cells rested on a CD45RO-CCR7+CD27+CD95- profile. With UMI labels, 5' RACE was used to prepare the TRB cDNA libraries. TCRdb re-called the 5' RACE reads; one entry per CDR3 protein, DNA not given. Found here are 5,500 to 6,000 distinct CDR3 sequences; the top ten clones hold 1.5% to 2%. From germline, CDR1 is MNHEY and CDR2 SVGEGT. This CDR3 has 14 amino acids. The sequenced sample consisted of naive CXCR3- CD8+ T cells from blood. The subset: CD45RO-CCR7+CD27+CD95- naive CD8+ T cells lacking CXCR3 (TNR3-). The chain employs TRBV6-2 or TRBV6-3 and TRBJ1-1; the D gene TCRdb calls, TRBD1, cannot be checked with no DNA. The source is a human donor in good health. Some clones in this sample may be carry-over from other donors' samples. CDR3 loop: CASRTGIPNTEAFF.